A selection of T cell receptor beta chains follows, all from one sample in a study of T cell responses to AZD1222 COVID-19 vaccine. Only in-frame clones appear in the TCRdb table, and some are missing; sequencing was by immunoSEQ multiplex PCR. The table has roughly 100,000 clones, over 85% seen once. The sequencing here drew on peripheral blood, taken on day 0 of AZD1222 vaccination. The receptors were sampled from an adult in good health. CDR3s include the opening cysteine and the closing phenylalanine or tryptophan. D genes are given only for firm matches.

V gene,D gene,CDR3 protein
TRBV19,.,CASSIAGAVVYNEQFF
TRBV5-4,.,CASSLLVGTEAFF
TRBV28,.,CASSSITGEKNQPQHF
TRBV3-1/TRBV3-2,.,CASSLGGYTIYF
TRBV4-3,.,CASSQDRDSPLHF
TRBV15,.,CATSRAGYESGELFF
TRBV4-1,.,CASSQVDGGQVEAFF
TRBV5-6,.,CASSLATDTQYF
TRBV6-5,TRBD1,CASSRTGHNEQYF
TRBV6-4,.,CASSDSGARGGELFF
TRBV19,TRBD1,CASSIGGGGGQPQHF
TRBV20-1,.,CSASLNEQFF
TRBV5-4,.,CASRSGITETQYF
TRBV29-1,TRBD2,CSVEPFTSGREETQYF
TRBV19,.,CASSVSGISRGYTF
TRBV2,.,CASSTGNQPQHF
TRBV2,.,CASSATGSNNQPQHF
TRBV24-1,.,CATSVGSTDTQYF
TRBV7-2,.,CASSLVTESYGYTF
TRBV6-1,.,CASSEALGTDEKLFF
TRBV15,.,CATSGEGVNYGYTF
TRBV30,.,CAWSSSPHTGELFF
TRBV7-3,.,CASSSQGADEQFF
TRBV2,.,CASSEAQETQYF
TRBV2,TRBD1,CASSGQGARQPQHF
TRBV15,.,CATSRDRGRNTEAFF
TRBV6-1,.,CASSEVGSGNTIYF
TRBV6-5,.,CASSYSIGAETQYF
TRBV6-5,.,CASSYGGRGGYTF
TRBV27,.,CASSSTGAAGRYGYTF